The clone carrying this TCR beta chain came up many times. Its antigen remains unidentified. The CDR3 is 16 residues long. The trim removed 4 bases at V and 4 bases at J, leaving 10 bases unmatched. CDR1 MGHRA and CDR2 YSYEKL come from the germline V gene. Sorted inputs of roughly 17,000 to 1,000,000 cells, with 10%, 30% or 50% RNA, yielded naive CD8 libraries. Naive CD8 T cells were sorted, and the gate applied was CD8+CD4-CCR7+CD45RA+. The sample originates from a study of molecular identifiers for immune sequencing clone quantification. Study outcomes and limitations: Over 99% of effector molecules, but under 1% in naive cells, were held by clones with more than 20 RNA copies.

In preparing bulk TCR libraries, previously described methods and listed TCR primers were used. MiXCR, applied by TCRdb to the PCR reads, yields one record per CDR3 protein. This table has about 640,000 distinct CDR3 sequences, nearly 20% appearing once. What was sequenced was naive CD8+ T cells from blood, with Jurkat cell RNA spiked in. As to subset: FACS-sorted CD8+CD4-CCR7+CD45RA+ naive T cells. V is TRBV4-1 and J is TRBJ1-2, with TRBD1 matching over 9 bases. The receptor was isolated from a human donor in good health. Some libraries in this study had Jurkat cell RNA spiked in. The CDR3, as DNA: TGCGCCAGCAGCCCAGCCCCGACAGGGGGAGGCTATGGCTACACCTTC. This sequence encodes CASSPAPTGGGYGYTF.